Here is one TCR beta chain with its context. The antigen remains undetermined. These data come from a study of T cell repertoires in cytomegalovirus infection. Across the study: Indications of both CMV infection and matching HLA type were provided by public TCR beta signatures.

V lost 0 bases to trimming and J lost 7 bases, with 16 bases between them. CDR3 length: 16 residues. Germline V CDR1 and CDR2: LNHDA, SQIVND (reference sequence). Notes on the study in general: Using cumulative public TCR beta family frequency, the authors identified those who carried CMV together with the relevant HLA.

Each CDR3 protein is one row after TCRdb ran MiXCR on the reads. The table has around 530,000 distinct CDR3 sequences, about 15% seen once. The V and J genes are TRBV19 and TRBJ2-1; weak D call: TRBD2 (6 bases). Sequenced material: CD8+ T cells from PBMCs. The clonotype originates from a human donor in good health (CMV status not recorded). Some clones in this sample may be carry-over from other donors' samples. The chain's CDR3 is CASSIDLRMGGNEQFF. The CDR3 DNA follows: TGTGCCAGTAGTATAGATCTACGTATGGGGGGTAATGAGCAGTTCTTC.